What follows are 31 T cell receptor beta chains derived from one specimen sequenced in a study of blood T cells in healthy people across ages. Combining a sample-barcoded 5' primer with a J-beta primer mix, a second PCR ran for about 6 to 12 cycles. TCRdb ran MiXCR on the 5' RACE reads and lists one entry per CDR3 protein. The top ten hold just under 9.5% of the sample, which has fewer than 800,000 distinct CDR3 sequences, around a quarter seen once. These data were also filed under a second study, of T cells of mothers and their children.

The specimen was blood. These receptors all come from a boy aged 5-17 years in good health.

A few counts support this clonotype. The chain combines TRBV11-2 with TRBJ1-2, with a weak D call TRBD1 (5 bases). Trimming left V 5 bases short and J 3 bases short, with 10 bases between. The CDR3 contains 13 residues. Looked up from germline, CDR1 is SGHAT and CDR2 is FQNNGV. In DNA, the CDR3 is TGTGCCAGCAGCCAAGGGACCTACTATGGCTACACCTTC. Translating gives CASSQGTYYGYTF.

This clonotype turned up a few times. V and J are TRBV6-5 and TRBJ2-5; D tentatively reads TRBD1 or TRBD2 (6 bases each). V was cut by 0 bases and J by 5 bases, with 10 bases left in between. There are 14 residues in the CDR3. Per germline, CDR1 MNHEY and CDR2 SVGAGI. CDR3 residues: CASSYSRGPETQYF. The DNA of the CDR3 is TGTGCCAGCAGTTACTCTCGGGGGCCGGAGACCCAGTACTTC.

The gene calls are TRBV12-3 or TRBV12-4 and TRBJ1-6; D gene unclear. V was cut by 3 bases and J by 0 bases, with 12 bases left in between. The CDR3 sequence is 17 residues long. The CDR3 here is CASSFRTVSSYNSPLHF. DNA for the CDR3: TGTGCCAGCAGTTTCCGGACGGTGAGCTCCTATAATTCACCCCTCCACTTT.

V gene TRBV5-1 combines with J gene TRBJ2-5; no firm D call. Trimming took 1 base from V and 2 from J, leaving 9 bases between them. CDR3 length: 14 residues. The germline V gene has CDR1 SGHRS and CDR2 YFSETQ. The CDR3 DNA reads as TGCGCCAGCAGCTTGAAGGGTACTCAAGAGACCCAGTACTTC. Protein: CASSLKGTQETQYF.

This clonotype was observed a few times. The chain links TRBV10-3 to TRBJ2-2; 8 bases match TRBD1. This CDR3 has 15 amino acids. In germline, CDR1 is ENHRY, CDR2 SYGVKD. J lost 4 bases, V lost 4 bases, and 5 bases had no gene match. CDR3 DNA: TGTGCCATCAGTGCAGGGACAGGCGTCACCGGGGAGCTGTTTTTT. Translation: CAISAGTGVTGELFF.

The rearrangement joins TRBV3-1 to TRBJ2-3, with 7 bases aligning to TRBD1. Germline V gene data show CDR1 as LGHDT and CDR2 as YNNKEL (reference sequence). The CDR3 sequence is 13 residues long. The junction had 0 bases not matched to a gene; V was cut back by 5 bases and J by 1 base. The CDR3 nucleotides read TGTGCCAGCAGCGACAGGGGCACAGATACGCAGTATTTT. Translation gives CASSDRGTDTQYF.

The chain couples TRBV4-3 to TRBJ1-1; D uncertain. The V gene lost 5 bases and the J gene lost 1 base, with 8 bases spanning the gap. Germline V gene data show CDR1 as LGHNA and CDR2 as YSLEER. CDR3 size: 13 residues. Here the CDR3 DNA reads TGCGCCAGCAGCGGGAGACAGAACACTGAAGCTTTCTTT. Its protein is CASSGRQNTEAFF.

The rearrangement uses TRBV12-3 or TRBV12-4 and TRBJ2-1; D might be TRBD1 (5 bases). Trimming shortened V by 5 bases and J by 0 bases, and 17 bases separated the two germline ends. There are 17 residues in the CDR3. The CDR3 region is CASSRGSGIGSYNEQFF. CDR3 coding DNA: TGTGCCAGCAGTAGGGGATCAGGGATCGGCTCCTACAATGAGCAGTTCTTC.

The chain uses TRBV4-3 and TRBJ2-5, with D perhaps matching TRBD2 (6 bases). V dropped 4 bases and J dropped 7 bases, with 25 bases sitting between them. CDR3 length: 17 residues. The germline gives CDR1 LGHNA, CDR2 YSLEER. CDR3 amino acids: CASSLKAEGWSGGTQYF. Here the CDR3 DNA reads TGCGCCAGCAGCCTAAAGGCGGAGGGTTGGTCTGGGGGGACCCAGTACTTC.

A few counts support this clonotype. DNA for the CDR3: TGTGCCAGCAGCTTCCTAGCGGGGGTTGGCGGGGAGCTGTTTTTT. As protein: CASSFLAGVGGELFF. The rearrangement uses TRBV7-2 and TRBJ2-2; TRBD2 matches 10 bases. This CDR3 is built from 15 residues. Trimming removed 3 bases from V and 7 bases from J; junction bases left unmatched: 5. Germline-derived CDR1 and CDR2 are SGHTA and FQGNSA.

CDR3 coding DNA: TGCAGTGCTAGACAGGGGGCGATTTGGAGCAATCAGCCCCAGCATTTT. This encodes CSARQGAIWSNQPQHF. V is TRBV20-1 and J is TRBJ1-5; 8 bases fit TRBD1. The CDR3 extends over 16 amino acids. Germline loops: CDR1 DFQATT, CDR2 SNEGSKA (reference sequence). V lost 2 bases to trimming and J lost 1 base; unmatched junction nucleotides: 7.

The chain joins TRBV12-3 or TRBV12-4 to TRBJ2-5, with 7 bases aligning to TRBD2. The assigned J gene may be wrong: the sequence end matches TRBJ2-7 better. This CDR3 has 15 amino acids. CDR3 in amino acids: CASSLPSAGSYEQYF. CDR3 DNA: TGTGCCAGCAGCCTACCATCAGCGGGATCCTACGAGCAGTACTTC.

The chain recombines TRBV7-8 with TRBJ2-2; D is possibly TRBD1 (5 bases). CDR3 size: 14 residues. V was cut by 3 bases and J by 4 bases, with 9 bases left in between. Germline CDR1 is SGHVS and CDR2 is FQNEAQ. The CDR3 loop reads CASSLDIPTGELFF. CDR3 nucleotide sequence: TGTGCCAGCAGCTTGGACATCCCCACCGGGGAGCTGTTTTTT.

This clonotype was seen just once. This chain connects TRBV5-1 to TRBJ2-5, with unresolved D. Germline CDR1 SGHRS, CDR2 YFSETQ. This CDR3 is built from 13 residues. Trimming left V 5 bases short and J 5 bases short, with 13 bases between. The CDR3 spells CASRSEDRETQYF. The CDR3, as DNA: TGCGCCAGCAGGTCAGAAGACCGGGAGACCCAGTACTTC.

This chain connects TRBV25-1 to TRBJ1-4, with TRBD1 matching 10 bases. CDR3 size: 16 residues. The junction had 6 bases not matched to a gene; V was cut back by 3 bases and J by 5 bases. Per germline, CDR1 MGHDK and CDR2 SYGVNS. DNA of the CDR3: TGTGCCAGCAGTGACTTTGGACAGGGGGTAAATGAAAAACTGTTTTTT. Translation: CASSDFGQGVNEKLFF. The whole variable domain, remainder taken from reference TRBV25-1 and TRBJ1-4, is EADIYQTPRYLVIGTGKKITLECSQTMGHDKMYWYQQDPGMELHLIHYSYGVNSTEKGDLSSESTVSRIRTEHFPLTLESARPSHTSQYLCASSDFGQGVNEKLFFGSGTQLSVL.

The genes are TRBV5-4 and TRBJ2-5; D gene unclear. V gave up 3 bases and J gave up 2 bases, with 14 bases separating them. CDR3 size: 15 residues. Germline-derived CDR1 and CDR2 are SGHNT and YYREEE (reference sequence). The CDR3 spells CASSSPLGRQETQYF. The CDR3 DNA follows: TGTGCCAGCAGCTCCCCCCTAGGGCGGCAAGAGACCCAGTACTTC.

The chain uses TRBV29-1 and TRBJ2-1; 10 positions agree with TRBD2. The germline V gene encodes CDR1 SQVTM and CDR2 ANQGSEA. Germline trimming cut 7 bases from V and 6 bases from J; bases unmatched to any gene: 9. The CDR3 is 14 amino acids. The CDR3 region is CSGAGASGGNEQFF. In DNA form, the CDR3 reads TGCAGCGGGGCGGGGGCTAGCGGGGGCAATGAGCAGTTCTTC.

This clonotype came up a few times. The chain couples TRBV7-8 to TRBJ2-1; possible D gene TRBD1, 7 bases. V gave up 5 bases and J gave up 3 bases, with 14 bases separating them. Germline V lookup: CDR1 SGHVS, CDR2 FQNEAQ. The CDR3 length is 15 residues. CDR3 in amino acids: CASSPPGGIYNEQFF. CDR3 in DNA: TGTGCCAGCAGCCCTCCAGGGGGGATCTACAATGAGCAGTTCTTC.

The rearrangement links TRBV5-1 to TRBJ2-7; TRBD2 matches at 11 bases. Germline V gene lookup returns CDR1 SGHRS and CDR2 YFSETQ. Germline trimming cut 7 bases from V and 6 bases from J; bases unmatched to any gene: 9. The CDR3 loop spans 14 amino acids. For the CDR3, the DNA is TGCGCCAGCGCGGGACTAGCGGAGGGACCCGAGCAGTACTTC. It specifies CASAGLAEGPEQYF.

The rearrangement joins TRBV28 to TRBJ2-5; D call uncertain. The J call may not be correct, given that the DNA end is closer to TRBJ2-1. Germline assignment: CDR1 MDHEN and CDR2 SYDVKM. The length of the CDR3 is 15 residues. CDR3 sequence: CASSWVPHRDNEQFF. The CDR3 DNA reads TGTGCCAGCAGTTGGGTACCACACCGAGACAATGAGCAGTTCTTC.

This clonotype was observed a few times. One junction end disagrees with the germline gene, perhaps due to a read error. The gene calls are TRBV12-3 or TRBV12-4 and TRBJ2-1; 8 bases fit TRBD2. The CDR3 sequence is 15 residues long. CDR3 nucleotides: TGTGCCAGCAGTTTTAGCGGGAATTCCTTCAATGAGCAGTTCTTC. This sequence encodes CASSFSGNSFNEQFF.

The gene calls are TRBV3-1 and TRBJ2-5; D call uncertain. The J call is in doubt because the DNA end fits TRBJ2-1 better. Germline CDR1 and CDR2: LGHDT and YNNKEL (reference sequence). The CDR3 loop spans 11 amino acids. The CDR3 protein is CASSYHHEQFF. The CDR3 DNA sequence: TGTGCCAGCAGCTACCACCATGAGCAGTTCTTC.

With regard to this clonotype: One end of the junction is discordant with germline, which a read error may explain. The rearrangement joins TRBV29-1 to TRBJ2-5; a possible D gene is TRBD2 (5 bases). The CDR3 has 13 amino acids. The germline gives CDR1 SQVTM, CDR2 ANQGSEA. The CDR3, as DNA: TGCAGCGTCGAAGGACTGGCCCAAGAGACCCAGTGCTTC. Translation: CSVEGLAQETQCF.

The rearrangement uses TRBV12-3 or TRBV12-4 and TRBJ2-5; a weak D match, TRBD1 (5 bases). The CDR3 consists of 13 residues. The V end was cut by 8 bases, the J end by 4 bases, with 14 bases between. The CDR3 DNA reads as TGTGCCAGCCAGAAGGGGTTGATAGAGACCCAGTACTTC. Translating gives CASQKGLIETQYF.

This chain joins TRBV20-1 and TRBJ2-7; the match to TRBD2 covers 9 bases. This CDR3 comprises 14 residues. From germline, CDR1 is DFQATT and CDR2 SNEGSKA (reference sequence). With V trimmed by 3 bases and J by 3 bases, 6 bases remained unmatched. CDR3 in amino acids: CSASISGRIYEQYF. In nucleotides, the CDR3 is TGCAGTGCTAGCATCAGCGGGAGGATCTACGAGCAGTACTTC.

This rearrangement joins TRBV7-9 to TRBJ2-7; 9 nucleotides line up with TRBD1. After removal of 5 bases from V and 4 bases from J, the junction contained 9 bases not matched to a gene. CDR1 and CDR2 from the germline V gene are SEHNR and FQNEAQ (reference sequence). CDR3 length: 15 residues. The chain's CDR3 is CASSLTGTGFYEQYF. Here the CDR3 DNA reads TGTGCCAGCAGCCTGACCGGGACAGGGTTTTACGAGCAGTACTTC.

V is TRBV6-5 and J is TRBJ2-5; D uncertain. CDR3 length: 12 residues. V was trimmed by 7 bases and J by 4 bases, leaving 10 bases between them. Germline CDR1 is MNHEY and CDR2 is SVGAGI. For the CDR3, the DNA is TGTGCCAGCAACTGGGTGGGAGAGACCCAGTACTTC. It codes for CASNWVGETQYF.

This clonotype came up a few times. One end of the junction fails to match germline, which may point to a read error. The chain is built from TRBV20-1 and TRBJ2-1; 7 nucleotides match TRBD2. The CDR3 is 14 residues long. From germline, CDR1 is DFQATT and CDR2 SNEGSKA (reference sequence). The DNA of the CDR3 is TGCAGTGCTCGCGCGGGGGACCTCTACAATGAGCAGTCCTTC. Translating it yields CSARAGDLYNEQSF.

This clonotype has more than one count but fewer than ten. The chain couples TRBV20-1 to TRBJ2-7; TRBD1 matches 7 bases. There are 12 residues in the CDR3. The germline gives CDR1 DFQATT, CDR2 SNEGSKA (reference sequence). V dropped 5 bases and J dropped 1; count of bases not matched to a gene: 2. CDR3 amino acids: CSARGQSYEQYF. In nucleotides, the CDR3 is TGCAGTGCTCGGGGACAGTCCTACGAGCAGTACTTC.

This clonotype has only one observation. CDR3 coding DNA: TGCAGTGCTGAGCAGGGGCAGCGGGAAAAACTGTTTTTT. Residues: CSAEQGQREKLFF. The chain employs TRBV20-1 and TRBJ1-4; D perhaps matches TRBD1 (6 bases). Germline V CDR1 and CDR2: DFQATT, SNEGSKA (reference sequence). V lost 5 bases and J 8 bases, leaving 15 bases between the germline ends. CDR3 length: 13 residues.

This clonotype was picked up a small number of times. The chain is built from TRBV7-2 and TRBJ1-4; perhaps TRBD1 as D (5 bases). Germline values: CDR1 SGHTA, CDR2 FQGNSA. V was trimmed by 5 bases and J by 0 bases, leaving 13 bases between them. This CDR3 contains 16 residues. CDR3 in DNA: TGTGCCAGCAGCCTACTTGGACAAGCAACTAATGAAAAACTGTTTTTT. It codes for CASSLLGQATNEKLFF.